This TCR beta chain comes out of a study of CD4 T cells in relation to SARS-CoV-2 and coronaviruses. Looking at the study overall: ViraFEST: approximately nine-day antigen culture of PBMCs, then TCR beta CDR3 sequencing.

CDR1 is SGHNT, CDR2 YENEEA, per germline. The CDR3 loop spans 13 amino acids. Trimming shortened V by 2 bases and J by 4 bases, and 8 bases separated the two germline ends. Generated by immunoSEQ multiplex PCR, the TCRdb table keeps only in-frame clones and is missing some. The sample consists of some 26,000 clones, about 80% of them appearing once. Details on this clone: Its antigen is undetermined.

The unexposed donors gave CD4+ T cells in about 2011-2019, prior to COVID-19. After less than 11 days of culture, CD4+ T cells were isolated. Testing used SARS-CoV-2 S/N and four cold-coronavirus spikes on unexposed-donor CD4+ T cells, cells permitting. The sequence was obtained from a human donor in good health. This rearrangement joins TRBV11-3 to TRBJ2-5; D is undetermined. Sequencing was done on a sample of CD4+ T cells from PBMCs, cultured in vitro. CDR3 nucleotides: TGTGCCAGCAGCTTAAACGTTCTAGAGACCCAGTACTTC. Translated: CASSLNVLETQYF.